This TCR beta chain was captured in a study of blood T cell repertoires in COVID-19. CDR1 SGDLS and CDR2 YYNGEE come from the germline V gene. This CDR3 has 16 amino acids. V was shortened by 3 bases and J by 3 bases, with 15 bases between the two germline ends. Participants spanned ages about 18 to 95 years and resided in fewer than 30 US areas. Data came from immunoSEQ multiplex PCR; TCRdb stores just in-frame clones and leaves some out. The sample includes around 250,000 clones, 75% to 85% seen only once; the top ten take 9.1%. The genes are TRBV9 and TRBJ1-4; possible D gene TRBD1, 5 bases. The clonotype comes from a woman in her forties or fifties with acute COVID-19. Sequencing was done on a sample of PBMCs or T cells enriched from blood (not recorded which). The CDR3 DNA is TGTGCCAGCAGCGAAGGGATTGACAGACCTAATGAAAAACTGTTTTTT. As protein: CASSEGIDRPNEKLFF.